These T cell receptor beta chains were read from a single sample in a study of blood T cell repertoires in COVID-19. Generated by immunoSEQ multiplex PCR, the TCRdb table keeps only in-frame clones and is missing some. The repertoire holds 200,000 to 250,000 clones, with 70% to 90% as singletons. Sequenced sample: peripheral blood. These receptors all stem from a young woman who had recovered from COVID-19. Each CDR3 is given with its conserved first and last residue. A D gene is named only where the DNA matches it firmly. The listing skips clone size in some rows; elsewhere it reads once, few, many or a size class.

CDR3 protein: CASNLYSWSSYNSPLHF
CDR3 DNA: TGTGCCAGCAACCTATATAGCTGGAGCTCCTATAATTCACCCCTCCACTTT
clone size: -
V gene: TRBV28
J gene: TRBJ1-6
D gene: -

CDR3 protein: CASSRTGTHEQYF
CDR3 DNA: TGTGCCAGCAGTCGGACAGGGACTCACGAGCAGTACTTC
clone size: few
V gene: TRBV27
J gene: TRBJ2-7
D gene: TRBD1

CDR3 protein: CASSYYRAGPNSPLHF
CDR3 DNA: TGTGCCAGCAGTTACTACAGGGCCGGCCCGAATTCACCCCTCCACTTT
clone size: -
V gene: TRBV6-5
J gene: TRBJ1-6
D gene: -

CDR3 protein: CASSPRASGGQETQYF
CDR3 DNA: TGTGCCAGCTCACCTCGGGCTAGCGGGGGGCAAGAGACCCAGTACTTC
clone size: -
V gene: TRBV18
J gene: TRBJ2-5
D gene: TRBD2

CDR3 protein: CASSLGQREETQYF
CDR3 DNA: TGTGCCAGCAGCTTGGGACAGCGAGAGGAGACCCAGTACTTC
clone size: -
V gene: TRBV7-9
J gene: TRBJ2-5
D gene: TRBD1

CDR3 protein: CASSLMGGRVVAEAFF
CDR3 DNA: TGTGCCAGCAGCTTAATGGGTGGCCGGGTAGTAGCTGAAGCTTTCTTT
clone size: -
V gene: TRBV7-3
J gene: TRBJ1-1
D gene: -

CDR3 protein: CATRGVGETQYF
CDR3 DNA: TGTGCCACCCGTGGAGTTGGGGAGACCCAGTACTTC
clone size: -
V gene: TRBV10-3
J gene: TRBJ2-5
D gene: -

CDR3 protein: CATQSTDTQYF
CDR3 DNA: TGTGCCACACAGAGCACAGATACGCAGTATTTT
clone size: -
V gene: TRBV27
J gene: TRBJ2-3
D gene: -

CDR3 protein: CASSQSLDRDDEAFF
CDR3 DNA: TGTGCCAGCAGTCAATCCCTGGACAGGGACGATGAAGCTTTCTTT
clone size: -
V gene: TRBV25-1
J gene: TRBJ1-1
D gene: TRBD1

CDR3 protein: CASSKGHRGNTGELFF
CDR3 DNA: TGTGCCAGCAGCAAGGGACACCGAGGGAACACCGGGGAGCTGTTTTTT
clone size: -
V gene: TRBV7-2
J gene: TRBJ2-2
D gene: -

CDR3 protein: CASSLLGASGNTIYF
CDR3 DNA: TGTGCCAGCAGCCTGTTGGGGGCTAGTGGAAACACCATATATTTT
clone size: -
V gene: TRBV14
J gene: TRBJ1-3
D gene: -

CDR3 protein: CASSLGDSRGETQYF
CDR3 DNA: TGCGCCAGCAGCTTGGGGGATTCGAGAGGGGAGACCCAGTACTTC
clone size: -
V gene: TRBV5-1
J gene: TRBJ2-5
D gene: -

CDR3 protein: CASSQPGLAGGEETQYF
CDR3 DNA: TGCGCCAGCAGCCAACCCGGACTAGCGGGAGGGGAAGAGACCCAGTACTTC
clone size: once
V gene: TRBV4-3
J gene: TRBJ2-5
D gene: TRBD2

CDR3 protein: CASTRGRGDTIYF
CDR3 DNA: TGTGCCAGCACCAGGGGTCGAGGTGACACCATATATTTT
clone size: few
V gene: TRBV9
J gene: TRBJ1-3
D gene: -

CDR3 protein: CASSPGTGRAGELFF
CDR3 DNA: TGTGCCAGCAGCCCAGGGACAGGGCGGGCCGGGGAGCTGTTTTTT
clone size: -
V gene: TRBV7-8
J gene: TRBJ2-2
D gene: TRBD1

CDR3 protein: CASKAGSAPEQYF
CDR3 DNA: TGTGCCAGCAAAGCCGGGAGTGCGCCCGAGCAGTACTTC
clone size: -
V gene: TRBV3-1/TRBV3-2
J gene: TRBJ2-7
D gene: -

CDR3 protein: CASSPLPFVSGELFF
CDR3 DNA: TGTGCCAGCAGCCCCCTTCCGTTTGTGTCCGGGGAGCTGTTTTTT
clone size: once
V gene: TRBV7-3
J gene: TRBJ2-2
D gene: -

CDR3 protein: CASSLGTGYTGELFF
CDR3 DNA: TGTGCCAGCAGCTTAGGAACAGGCTACACCGGGGAGCTGTTTTTT
clone size: once
V gene: TRBV11-3
J gene: TRBJ2-2
D gene: -

CDR3 protein: CATPVRDTEAFF
CDR3 DNA: TGTGCCACCCCCGTAAGAGACACTGAAGCTTTCTTT
clone size: -
V gene: TRBV2
J gene: TRBJ1-1
D gene: -

CDR3 protein: CASSVVPTGDTEAFF
CDR3 DNA: TGTGCCAGCAGCGTAGTCCCCACAGGGGACACTGAAGCTTTCTTT
clone size: once
V gene: TRBV9
J gene: TRBJ1-1
D gene: TRBD1

CDR3 protein: CASSYGRTGGYGYTF
CDR3 DNA: TGTGCCAGCAGTTACGGGCGGACAGGGGGATATGGCTACACCTTC
clone size: -
V gene: TRBV6-6
J gene: TRBJ1-2
D gene: TRBD1

CDR3 protein: CASSQRTGSVEAFF
CDR3 DNA: TGTGCCAGCAGCCAAAGAACGGGGTCGGTTGAAGCTTTCTTT
clone size: -
V gene: TRBV3-1/TRBV3-2
J gene: TRBJ1-1
D gene: -

CDR3 protein: CASSLMSITGGGYTGELFF
CDR3 DNA: TGTGCCAGCAGCTTAATGAGCATTACAGGGGGCGGCTACACCGGGGAGCTGTTTTTT
clone size: -
V gene: TRBV7-3
J gene: TRBJ2-2
D gene: TRBD1

CDR3 protein: CASSGTSGRRGEQETQYF
CDR3 DNA: TGCGCCAGCAGCGGGACTAGCGGGAGACGGGGGGAACAAGAGACCCAGTACTTC
clone size: -
V gene: TRBV10-1
J gene: TRBJ2-5
D gene: TRBD2

CDR3 protein: CASSFRTMNTGELFF
CDR3 DNA: TGTGCCAGCAGCTTCAGGACTATGAACACCGGGGAGCTGTTTTTT
clone size: -
V gene: TRBV3-1/TRBV3-2
J gene: TRBJ2-2
D gene: -

CDR3 protein: CASSPHLLQGLNTEAFF
CDR3 DNA: TGTGCCAGCAGCCCCCACTTACTCCAGGGGCTGAACACTGAAGCTTTCTTT
clone size: -
V gene: TRBV9
J gene: TRBJ1-1
D gene: -

CDR3 protein: CASSRQGSSYEQYF
CDR3 DNA: TGTGCCAGCAGTCGACAGGGGAGCTCCTACGAGCAGTACTTC
clone size: -
V gene: TRBV3-1/TRBV3-2
J gene: TRBJ2-7
D gene: TRBD1

CDR3 protein: CASSTAPGTVTEAFF
CDR3 DNA: TGTGCCAGCAGCACCGCACCCGGGACAGTCACTGAAGCTTTCTTT
clone size: -
V gene: TRBV7-2
J gene: TRBJ1-1
D gene: TRBD1

CDR3 protein: CASSLYTTGGHGYTF
CDR3 DNA: TGCGCCAGCAGCCTATATACCACAGGGGGCCATGGCTACACCTTC
clone size: -
V gene: TRBV4-1
J gene: TRBJ1-2
D gene: TRBD1

CDR3 protein: CASSLGRTGRLSPQYF
CDR3 DNA: TGTGCCAGCAGCTTGGGTCGGACAGGGCGTTTGAGTCCCCAGTACTTC
clone size: -
V gene: TRBV5-4
J gene: TRBJ2-5
D gene: TRBD1

CDR3 protein: CASSHGRGHTEAFF
CDR3 DNA: TGCGCCAGCAGCCATGGAAGGGGGCACACTGAAGCTTTCTTT
clone size: -
V gene: TRBV4-1
J gene: TRBJ1-1
D gene: TRBD1

CDR3 protein: CASSYSTGTYEQYF
CDR3 DNA: TGTGCCAGCAGTTACTCTACAGGAACCTACGAGCAGTACTTC
clone size: -
V gene: TRBV6-5
J gene: TRBJ2-7
D gene: -

CDR3 protein: CASSLAPGLQFF
CDR3 DNA: TGTGCCAGCAGCTTGGCCCCAGGCTTGCAGTTCTTC
clone size: once
V gene: TRBV5-7
J gene: TRBJ2-1
D gene: -

CDR3 protein: CASSPRVGVDTQYF
CDR3 DNA: TGTGCCAGCTCACCACGTGTAGGGGTAGATACGCAGTATTTT
clone size: -
V gene: TRBV18
J gene: TRBJ2-3
D gene: -

CDR3 protein: CASSVGDSGTEAFF
CDR3 DNA: TGTGCCAGCAGCGTAGGTGATTCGGGAACTGAAGCTTTCTTT
clone size: -
V gene: TRBV9
J gene: TRBJ1-1
D gene: -

CDR3 protein: CSVETETETYEQYF
CDR3 DNA: TGCAGCGTTGAAACGGAGACAGAGACCTACGAGCAGTACTTC
clone size: -
V gene: TRBV29-1
J gene: TRBJ2-7
D gene: -

CDR3 protein: CASSSDSDLVAQFF
CDR3 DNA: TGTGCCAGCAGCTCCGATTCCGACTTAGTGGCGCAGTTCTTC
clone size: -
V gene: TRBV5-5
J gene: TRBJ2-1
D gene: -

CDR3 protein: CASSLGLAAIVNEQFF
CDR3 DNA: TGTGCCAGCAGTCTGGGACTAGCGGCCATTGTGAATGAGCAGTTCTTC
clone size: -
V gene: TRBV27
J gene: TRBJ2-1
D gene: TRBD2

CDR3 protein: CASSITGAGANVLTF
CDR3 DNA: TGTGCCAGTAGCATAACAGGGGCTGGGGCCAACGTCCTGACTTTC
clone size: few
V gene: TRBV19
J gene: TRBJ2-6
D gene: TRBD1

CDR3 protein: CASSLSLAGPYEQYF
CDR3 DNA: TGTGCCAGCAGCCTTTCCCTAGCGGGACCCTACGAGCAGTACTTC
clone size: -
V gene: TRBV3-1/TRBV3-2
J gene: TRBJ2-7
D gene: TRBD2

CDR3 protein: CASSRTGGSYEQYF
CDR3 DNA: TGCGCCAGCAGCCGGACAGGGGGATCCTACGAGCAGTACTTC
clone size: -
V gene: TRBV4-1
J gene: TRBJ2-7
D gene: TRBD1

CDR3 protein: CASSLLQGSSYEQYF
CDR3 DNA: TGTGCCAGCAGCTTATTACAGGGATCCTCCTACGAGCAGTACTTC
clone size: -
V gene: TRBV7-6
J gene: TRBJ2-7
D gene: -

CDR3 protein: CASSIRTGSNSPLHF
CDR3 DNA: TGTGCCAGCAGCATAAGGACAGGGAGTAATTCACCCCTCCACTTT
clone size: -
V gene: TRBV7-2
J gene: TRBJ1-6
D gene: TRBD1

CDR3 protein: CASSSTGGYGYTF
CDR3 DNA: TGTGCCAGCAGCTCGACAGGGGGTTATGGCTACACCTTC
clone size: -
V gene: TRBV7-3
J gene: TRBJ1-2
D gene: TRBD1

CDR3 protein: CAWRGHKDTIYF
CDR3 DNA: TGTGCCTGGAGGGGACACAAAGACACCATATATTTT
clone size: -
V gene: TRBV30
J gene: TRBJ1-3
D gene: -

CDR3 protein: CASSLNPTAPYEQYF
CDR3 DNA: TGTGCCAGCAGCTTAAATCCGACAGCCCCCTACGAGCAGTACTTC
clone size: -
V gene: TRBV13
J gene: TRBJ2-7
D gene: -